Listed below are T cell receptor beta chains from one sample, sequenced in a study of blood T cell repertoires in COVID-19. Measured with immunoSEQ multiplex PCR; TCRdb has only the in-frame clones, and not every one. The sample holds 100,000 to 150,000 clones; around four fifths are singletons and the top ten take around 5.9%. Sample: peripheral blood. These receptors all come from a man between 60 and 70 years old with acute or convalescent COVID-19. Each CDR3 is given with its conserved first and last residue. A D gene is named only where the DNA matches it firmly. Not all rows give a size; the values are once, few, many and, for expanded clones, a class.

j_call v_call clone_size d_call cdr3_nt cdr3_aa
TRBJ1-5 TRBV29-1 NA NA TGCAGCGTCAGGGCTGAAGCAAATCAGCCCCAGCATTTT CSVRAEANQPQHF
TRBJ1-2 TRBV11-3 NA NA TGTGCCAGCAGCTTAACCCGGGACTACTATGGCTACACCTTC CASSLTRDYYGYTF
TRBJ2-7 TRBV13 few NA TGTGCCAGCAGCTTACCCCGGGAATCCGAGCAGTACTTC CASSLPRESEQYF
TRBJ2-3 TRBV7-3 NA NA TGTGCCAGCAGCCCTTGGGGCGGGGCCTCAGATACGCAGTATTTT CASSPWGGASDTQYF
TRBJ2-3 TRBV5-6 NA TRBD1 TGTGCCAGCAGCCGAGGACAGGGCACAGATACGCAGTATTTT CASSRGQGTDTQYF
TRBJ1-5 TRBV5-5 NA TRBD1 TGTGCCAGCAGTCCCCGACAGACAGGGGGCTTTCAGCCCCAGCATTTT CASSPRQTGGFQPQHF
TRBJ1-2 TRBV10-2 NA NA TGCGCCAGCGGGCACCAACGGAACTATGGCTACACCTTC CASGHQRNYGYTF
TRBJ1-4 TRBV2 NA NA TGTGCCAGCAGTGGACAGGAGGTAAAACTGTTTTTT CASSGQEVKLFF
TRBJ2-4 TRBV7-8 NA TRBD2 TGTGCCAGCAGCCCGGGGGGTTTAGGCAAAAACATTCAGTACTTC CASSPGGLGKNIQYF
TRBJ1-2 TRBV7-2 NA NA TGTGCCAGCAGCTTAGTTCGGGGGAAAGGGCATGGCTACACCTTC CASSLVRGKGHGYTF
TRBJ1-1 TRBV27 few TRBD1 TGTGCCAGCAGTATCCTCCGCGACAGGGGGCTATTGAACACTGAAGCTTTCTTT CASSILRDRGLLNTEAFF
TRBJ1-2 TRBV19 NA TRBD1 TGTGCCAGTTCCCTCTTGGACAGGGACGGCTACACCTTC CASSLLDRDGYTF
TRBJ1-2 TRBV5-1 few NA TGCGCCAGCAGCTTGGGTGTGCGGCTGGCCGATGGCTACACCTTC CASSLGVRLADGYTF
TRBJ1-2 TRBV5-4 NA TRBD1 TGTGCCAGCAGCTCCCTGAGATCCGGGACAGGGGTGAACTATGGCTACACCTTC CASSSLRSGTGVNYGYTF
TRBJ1-1 TRBV5-1 NA TRBD1 TGCGCCAGCAGAGTGGACAGGGGGCGCGGAGCTTTCTTT CASRVDRGRGAFF
TRBJ2-1 TRBV11-2 NA TRBD2 TGTGCCAGCAGGCCTGGGGGACTAGTAGACAATGAGCAGTTCTTC CASRPGGLVDNEQFF
TRBJ2-2 TRBV9 few NA TGTGCCAGCAGCGTCGAGATCGGGGAGCTGTTTTTT CASSVEIGELFF
TRBJ1-6 TRBV27 NA TRBD1 TGTGCCAGCAGTCCCCACAGGGGTAGTTCACCCCTCCACTTT CASSPHRGSSPLHF
TRBJ2-2 TRBV11-2 NA TRBD1 TGTGCCAGCAGCTTGAGACAGGGAGTCGGGGAGCTGTTTTTT CASSLRQGVGELFF
TRBJ2-1 TRBV3-1/TRBV3-2 NA TRBD2 TGTGCCAGCAGCCCGAAGACTAGCGGGATTCGGAATGAGCAGTTCTTC CASSPKTSGIRNEQFF
TRBJ2-5 TRBV6-5 NA TRBD2 TGTGCCAGCAGTTACTCGGGGGGGGATGAGACCCAGTACTTC CASSYSGGDETQYF
TRBJ1-1 TRBV6-5 NA TRBD1 TGTGCCAGCAGTTACTCCGGGACAGATAACACTGAAGCTTTCTTT CASSYSGTDNTEAFF
TRBJ2-6 TRBV2 NA NA TGTGCCAGCAAGCCCGCGAGCTCTGGGGCCAACGTCCTGACTTTC CASKPASSGANVLTF
TRBJ2-7 TRBV2 NA NA TGTGCCAGCTCCCCCATACGCGGCGAGCAGTACTTC CASSPIRGEQYF